This is a list of T cell receptor beta chains from one sample in a study of T cells after posttransplantation cyclophosphamide. Measured with immunoSEQ multiplex PCR; TCRdb has only the in-frame clones, and not every one. Recorded here are roughly 45,000 clones, none singletons. Sequenced sample: PBMCs. The source of these receptors is a man in his forties in good health, CMV-negative, and a related stem cell transplant donor. Both conserved end residues are part of each CDR3. A D gene is named only where the DNA matches it firmly. Some rows have no size entry. The others give once, few or many, or a class for an expanded clone.

clone_size	v_call	d_call	j_call	cdr3_nt	cdr3_aa
many	TRBV27	.	TRBJ1-2	TGTGCCAGCAGTTTATCGATGGGCAGGGTGGGGATCCATGGCTACACCTTC	CASSLSMGRVGIHGYTF
many	TRBV28	TRBD1	TRBJ1-2	TGTGCCAGCAGTCGGATCCGGACAGGGGGCGGTTATGGCTACACCTTC	CASSRIRTGGGYGYTF
many	TRBV7-9	TRBD1	TRBJ1-4	TGTGCCAGCAGCCCCCGGACAGGAGCTAATGAAAAACTGTTTTTT	CASSPRTGANEKLFF
.	TRBV6-6	TRBD1	TRBJ1-1	TGTGCCACTATAGACTGGGGGACAGCGAATGAAGCTTTCTTT	CATIDWGTANEAFF
many	TRBV6-5	TRBD1	TRBJ1-2	TGTGCCAGCAGATACCGTTCGGACAGGGGTTACTATGGCTACACCTTC	CASRYRSDRGYYGYTF
many	TRBV27	TRBD2	TRBJ2-1	TGTGCCAGCAGTTTCCAACTAGCGGTCTCCTACAATGAGCAGTTCTTC	CASSFQLAVSYNEQFF
many	TRBV28	TRBD1	TRBJ2-7	TGTGCCAGCAGTTCCCCCGTAGGACAGGGTTCCGAGCAGTACTTC	CASSSPVGQGSEQYF
many	TRBV5-1	TRBD1	TRBJ2-7	TGCGCCAGCAGCTTGGCCGGACAGGGAACGATTCTCGAGCAGTACTTC	CASSLAGQGTILEQYF
many	TRBV11-2	.	TRBJ2-1	TGTGCCAGCAGCTTAGGAGGGAGCTCCTACAATGAGCAGTTCTTC	CASSLGGSSYNEQFF
many	TRBV19	TRBD2	TRBJ2-5	TGTGCCAGTAGTATTGTGGGGGGGCAAGAGACCCAGTACTTC	CASSIVGGQETQYF
many	TRBV7-9	.	TRBJ2-2	TGTGCCATGCTAAAGACTCGTACCGGGGAGCTGTTTTTT	CAMLKTRTGELFF
many	TRBV9	TRBD1	TRBJ1-2	TGTGCCAGCAGCGCCGGACAGGGGATCGATGGCTACACCTTC	CASSAGQGIDGYTF
many	TRBV6-5	TRBD2	TRBJ2-2	TGTGCCAGCATTGGGCTAGCGGCCGGGGAGCTGTTTTTT	CASIGLAAGELFF
many	TRBV28	TRBD2	TRBJ2-2	TGTGCCAGCAGCCTGACTAGCGCGAACACCGGGGAGCTGTTTTTT	CASSLTSANTGELFF
many	TRBV7-8	TRBD1	TRBJ1-3	TGTGCCAGCAGCGACTACAGGGGGAACACCATATATTTT	CASSDYRGNTIYF
many	TRBV11-2	TRBD1	TRBJ1-1	TGTGCCAGCAGCTCACCGGGACAGGGGGCTTTCTTT	CASSSPGQGAFF
few	TRBV4-2	.	TRBJ2-1	TGTGCCAGCAGCCCCTACCCCAACTTCTCTTCTTACAATGAGCAGTTCTTC	CASSPYPNFSSYNEQFF
many	TRBV15	.	TRBJ1-5	TGTGCCACCAGCAGAGGGGGTCAGTCCAGGGCCCAGCATTTT	CATSRGGQSRAQHF
many	TRBV5-1	.	TRBJ2-5	TGCGCCAGCAGTGAGGGTAGAAGTCAAGAGACCCAGTACTTC	CASSEGRSQETQYF
many	TRBV6-4	TRBD1	TRBJ1-3	TGTGCCAGCAGTGCCTCCGGACAGGGGAGCTCTGGAAACACCATATATTTT	CASSASGQGSSGNTIYF
many	TRBV5-1	TRBD1	TRBJ1-4	TGCGCCAGCAGCCGATCAGGGGGAACTCCAACTAATGAAAAACTGTTTTTT	CASSRSGGTPTNEKLFF
many	TRBV5-4	.	TRBJ2-7	TGTGCCAGCAGCTTGCTCCGGGGAGAGTACGAGCAGTACTTC	CASSLLRGEYEQYF